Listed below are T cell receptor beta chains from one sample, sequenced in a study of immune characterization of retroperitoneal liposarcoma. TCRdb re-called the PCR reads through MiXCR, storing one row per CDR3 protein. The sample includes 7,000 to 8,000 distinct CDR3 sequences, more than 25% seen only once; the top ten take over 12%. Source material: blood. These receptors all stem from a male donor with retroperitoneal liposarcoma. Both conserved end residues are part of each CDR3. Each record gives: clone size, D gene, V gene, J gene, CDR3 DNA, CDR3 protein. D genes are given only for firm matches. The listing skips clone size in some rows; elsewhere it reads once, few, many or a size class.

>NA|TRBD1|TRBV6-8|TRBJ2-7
TGTGCCAGCAGTTTGTCCGGGACAGGGGGTACCTACGAGCAGTACTTC
CASSLSGTGGTYEQYF
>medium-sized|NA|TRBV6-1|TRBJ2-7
TGTGCCAGCCTGCGCGGGCAGGGAGTGCTCTACGAGCAGTACTTC
CASLRGQGVLYEQYF
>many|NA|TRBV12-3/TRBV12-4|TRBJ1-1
TGTGCCAGCAGCTCCCCGGAGGTCATGAACACTGAAGCTTTCTTT
CASSSPEVMNTEAFF
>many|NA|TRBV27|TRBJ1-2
TGTGCCAGCAGTTTGACAGCCGTTAACTATGGCTACACCTTC
CASSLTAVNYGYTF
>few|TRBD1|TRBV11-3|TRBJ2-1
TGTGCCAGCAGCTTGGGACAGCTTAATGAGCAGTTCTTC
CASSLGQLNEQFF
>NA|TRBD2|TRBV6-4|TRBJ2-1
TGTGCCAGCAGCCCAACTAGCGGTCATTACAATGAGCAGTTCTTC
CASSPTSGHYNEQFF
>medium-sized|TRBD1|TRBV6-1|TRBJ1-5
TGTGCCAGCAACGGAGGGACAGGGAACGGTCAGCCCCAGCATTTT
CASNGGTGNGQPQHF
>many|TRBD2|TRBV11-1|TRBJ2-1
TGTGCCAGCAGCTTAGTCGCAGAAGCGGGAGGATCCTACAATGAGCAGTTCTTC
CASSLVAEAGGSYNEQFF
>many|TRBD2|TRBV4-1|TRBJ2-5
TGCGCCAGCAGCCGGACTAGCGGGGACCAAGAGACCCAGTACTTC
CASSRTSGDQETQYF
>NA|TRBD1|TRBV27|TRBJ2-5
TGTGCCAGCAGTCCTCAGCAGTTTATACTCGGGACAGGGCGACAAGAGACCCAGTACTTC
CASSPQQFILGTGRQETQYF
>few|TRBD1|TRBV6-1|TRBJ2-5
TGTGCCAGCAGTGAAAGGGGACAGGGTGTCGATGAGCAGTACTTC
CASSERGQGVDEQYF
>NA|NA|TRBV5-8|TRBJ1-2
TGTGCCAGCAGCTTGGTCGGGGGGACTAACTATGGCTACACCTTC
CASSLVGGTNYGYTF
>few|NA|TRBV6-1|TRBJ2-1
TGTGCCAGCGCAAGGGACCTGGTCTGGAATGAGCAGTTCTTC
CASARDLVWNEQFF
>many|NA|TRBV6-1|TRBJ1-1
TGTGCCAGCAGTGCACTGAACACTGAAGCTTTCTTT
CASSALNTEAFF
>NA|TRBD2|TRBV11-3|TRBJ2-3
TGTGCCAGCAGCTTAAGGGCTCCGGGACTAGTATCAGATACGCAGTATTTT
CASSLRAPGLVSDTQYF
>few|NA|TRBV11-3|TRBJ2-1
TGTGCCAGCAGTACGGGGTACTACGAGCAGTTCTTC
CASSTGYYEQFF
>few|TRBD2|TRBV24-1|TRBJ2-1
TGTGCCACCAGGGAGGGACTAGCGGATCTCGTTAGGTCCTACAATGAGCAGTTCTTC
CATREGLADLVRSYNEQFF
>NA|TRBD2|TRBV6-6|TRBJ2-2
TGTGCCACCTCGTTAGCGGGAGGTGGGGAGCTGTTTTTT
CATSLAGGGELFF
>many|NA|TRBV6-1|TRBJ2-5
TGTGCCAGCAGCAGAGGTTCGTCCTGGGAGACCCAGTACTTC
CASSRGSSWETQYF
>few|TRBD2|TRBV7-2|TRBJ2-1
TGTGCCAGCAGCTTCGTAGCGGGAGAGTGGTACGAGCAGTTCTTC
CASSFVAGEWYEQFF
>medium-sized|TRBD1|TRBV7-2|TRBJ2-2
TGTGCCAGCAGCCCGGACAGGTGGAACACCGGGGAGCTGTTTTTT
CASSPDRWNTGELFF
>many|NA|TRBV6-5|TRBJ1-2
TGTGCCAGCAGTTACTCGGGCAGGGGCGGCTATGGCTACACCTTC
CASSYSGRGGYGYTF
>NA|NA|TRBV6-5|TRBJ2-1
TGTGCCAGCAGTCCTCAGGACAGTTCCTACAATGAGCAGTTCTTC
CASSPQDSSYNEQFF
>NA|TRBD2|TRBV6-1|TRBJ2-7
TGTGCCAGCGGGGTCTCGCGGGAGGGTGTTTACGAGCAGTACTTC
CASGVSREGVYEQYF
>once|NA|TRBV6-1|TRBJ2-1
TGTGCCAGCAGTCCCGGGACAGGGGTTCTAGCGGGGCACAATGAGCAGTTCTTC
CASSPGTGVLAGHNEQFF
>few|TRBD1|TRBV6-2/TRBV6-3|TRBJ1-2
TGTGCCAGCAGTTACCGGGACAGCCTGACTCCCTATGGCTACACCTTC
CASSYRDSLTPYGYTF
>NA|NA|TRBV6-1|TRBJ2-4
TGTGCCAGCAGTGAACAACAAAGGCTATTTCAGTACTTC
CASSEQQRLFQYF
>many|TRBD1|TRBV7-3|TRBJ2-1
TGTGCCAGCAGCCCACGGACAGGGGGAAACAATGAGCAGTTCTTC
CASSPRTGGNNEQFF